These 14 T cell receptor beta chains originate from one sample sequenced in a study of tumor and adjacent non-tumor tissue in lung cancer. RNA was extracted from bulk tissue without any cell sorting. TCRbeta libraries were built with three rounds of nested PCR, modified from ARM-PCR. TCRdb passed the multiplex PCR reads through MiXCR, listing each CDR3 protein once. The data hold tens of thousands of distinct CDR3 sequences, with over 75% observed a single time. The material sequenced was lung tumor tissue. The receptors shown here come from a woman aged 50 to 60 with non-small cell lung cancer.

This clonotype was counted a few times. A single base separates this from a much larger clone, so it may be a read error. The chain carries TRBV14 and TRBJ2-2, with 8 bases identical to TRBD2. The V and J ends lost 3 bases and 4 bases, in that order; junction bases with no gene match: 7. Germline V gives CDR1 SGHDN, CDR2 FVKESK. The CDR3 sequence is 16 residues long. The CDR3 DNA reads as TGTGCCAGCAGCCATACTGGCGGGAGGATCACCGGGGAGCTGTTTTTT. Its translation is CASSHTGGRITGELFF.

This clonotype was detected only a few times. Possible read error: a much larger clone is one base away. For the CDR3, the DNA is TGCGCCAGCAGCTTGTTAGTCGTATACAATGAGCAGTTCTTC. Its translation is CASSLLVVYNEQFF. The chain is built from TRBV5-1 and TRBJ2-1; D ambiguous. V lost 1 base, J lost 4 bases, and 9 bases lay in between. The germline V gene has CDR1 SGHRS and CDR2 YFSETQ. The CDR3 runs 14 residues.

As for this clonotype: The junction departs from germline at one end; a sequencing error may be responsible. The chain employs TRBV29-1 and TRBJ1-2, with TRBD1 matching over 10 bases. Germline V gives CDR1 SQVTM, CDR2 ANQGSEA. The CDR3 has 12 residues. CDR3 loop: CSAHGQGVGYAF. Here the CDR3 DNA reads TGTAGCGCCCACGGACAGGGGGTTGGATACGCCTTC.

Concerning this clonotype itself: This is likely a read error, given that the CDR3 carries no conserved phenylalanine or tryptophan at its end. The chain uses TRBV11-3 and TRBJ2-1; D uncertain. In germline, CDR1 is SGHNT, CDR2 YENEEA. There are 16 residues in the CDR3. V lost 4 bases and J 1 base, leaving 14 bases between the germline ends. CDR3 DNA sequence: TGTGCCAGCAGCTCCCGGAGTGGAAGTTCCTACAATGAGCAGTTCCTC. It specifies CASSSRSGSSYNEQFL.

About this clonotype: The junction departs from germline at one end; a sequencing error may be responsible. J is TRBJ2-7 and V is TRBV5-6; no reliable D call. Germline CDR1 is SGHDT and CDR2 is YYEEEE. CDR3 size: 13 residues. This chain's CDR3 is CASSSERAHEQYF. In nucleotides, the CDR3 is TGTGCCAGCAGCTCCGAAAGGGCCCACGAGCAATACTTC.

The rearrangement joins TRBV11-2 to TRBJ2-7, with TRBD2 identical over 8 bases. The germline CDR1 and CDR2 sequences are SGHAT and FQNNGV. The CDR3 is made up of 16 amino acids. V shed 6 bases, J shed 5 bases, and the junction held 15 bases outside the gene matches. In DNA, the CDR3 is TGTGCCAGCAGGCTAAGAGGACTAGCCGTCTTGAACGAGCAGTACTTC. It specifies CASRLRGLAVLNEQYF.

About this clonotype itself: Since the CDR3 does not end with the conserved phenylalanine or tryptophan, this likely comes from a read error. CDR3 nucleotide sequence: TGCAGTGCGAAGGGGTTTAATCAGCGCCAGCATATT. Protein: CSAKGFNQRQHI. This sequence joins TRBV20-1 and TRBJ1-5, with a possible D match to TRBD1 (5 bases). The CDR3 is made up of 12 amino acids. Germline-derived CDR1 and CDR2 are DFQATT and SNEGSKA (reference sequence).

Comments on this clonotype: At one of its ends the junction is not consistent with the germline gene, which may arise from a read error. V is TRBV20-1 and J is TRBJ2-5; no clear D. In germline, CDR1 is DFQATT, CDR2 SNEGSKA (reference sequence). CDR3 length equals 14 residues. Written as DNA, the CDR3 is TGCAATGCTCCGAACATTAGCTTTCAAGAGACCCAGTACTTC. Residues: CNAPNISFQETQYF.

As for this clonotype: The CDR3 carries no conserved terminal phenylalanine or tryptophan, so it likely arises from a read error. This chain joins TRBV6-2 or TRBV6-3 and TRBJ1-5; tentative D call: TRBD1 (6 bases). The CDR3 consists of 14 residues. The germline V gene has CDR1 MNHEY and CDR2 SVGEGT. CDR3 coding DNA: TGTGCCACCAGTAAGGGACAAACTAATCAGCCCCAGCATCTT. Encoded protein: CATSKGQTNQPQHL.

V usage is TRBV7-2 and J usage is TRBJ1-1; D not resolved. V lost 2 bases, J lost 2 bases, and 6 bases lay in between. In germline, CDR1 is SGHTA, CDR2 FQGNSA. CDR3 length: 13 residues. The CDR3 is CASSLTANTEAFF. For the CDR3, the DNA is TGTGCCAGCAGCTTAACAGCAAACACTGAAGCTTTCTTT.

Regarding this clonotype: A read error may account for a junction end that differs from germline. The J gene is TRBJ1-2, the V gene TRBV29-1; 7 positions agree with TRBD1. This CDR3 region has 11 residues. Germline V gives CDR1 SQVTM, CDR2 ANQGSEA. The CDR3 region has the DNA TGCAGCGTTGGACAGTTCGGGACAGTCTACTTC. It translates to CSVGQFGTVYF. Based on the CDR3 plus reference TRBV29-1 and TRBJ1-2, the full variable domain is SAVISQKPSRDICQRGTSLTIQCQVDSQVTMMFWYRQQPGQSLTLIATANQGSEATYESGFVIDKFPISRPNLTFSTLTVSNMSPEDSSIYLCSVGQFGTVYFGSGTRLTVV.

About this clonotype itself: The junction differs from germline at one of its ends, possibly a read error. The chain couples TRBV11-2 to TRBJ2-1, with a possible D match to TRBD2 (5 bases). Germline V gene sequence: CDR1 SGHAT, CDR2 FQNNGV. CDR3 length: 17 residues. CDR3 coding DNA: TGTGCCAGCACCCCAGAGGGTGGTGGAAGCTCCTACAATGAGCAGCTCTTC. Amino acid sequence: CASTPEGGGSSYNEQLF.

This clonotype appeared a single time. One end of the junction fails to match germline, which may point to a read error. This chain connects TRBV11-2 to TRBJ1-5; D unclear. This CDR3 is built from 15 residues. Per germline, CDR1 SGHAT and CDR2 FQNNGV. CDR3 nucleotide sequence: TGTACCAGCAGCTTAGTGGGCCGAGGCTATCAGCCCCAGCATTTT. Residues: CTSSLVGRGYQPQHF. Complete variable domain (other parts from reference TRBV11-2 and TRBJ1-5): EAGVAQSPRYKIIEKRQSVAFWCNPISGHATLYWYQQILGQGPKLLIQFQNNGVVDDSQLPKDRFSAERLKGVDSTLKIQPAKLEDSAVYLCTSSLVGRGYQPQHFGDGTRLSIL.

As concerns this clonotype: Given the absence of the conserved phenylalanine or tryptophan at the CDR3 end, a read error is likely. The V and J genes are TRBV6-5 and TRBJ2-1; possibly TRBD2 for D (5 bases). V gave up 5 bases and J gave up 8 bases, with 7 bases separating them. This CDR3 comprises 11 residues. Germline values: CDR1 MNHEY, CDR2 SVGAGI. CDR3 sequence: CASSPADEQFP. CDR3 in DNA: TGTGCCAGCAGTCCAGCGGATGAGCAGTTCCCC.